This T cell receptor (beta chain) appears in the sequencing data of a study of cytomegalovirus exposure and HLA in healthy donors. Study background: The 95 million to 120 million unique TCR beta sequences, from about 180 million T cells, were found by an earlier analysis. Study results and limitations: Among TCR beta chains, those listed as cytomegalovirus-associated numbered around 180.

CDR3 length equals 16 residues. Germline V gives CDR1 LNHDA, CDR2 SQIVND (reference sequence). V was clipped by 3 bases and J by 3 bases; unmatched bases: 8. Use of 60 Vbeta and 13 Jbeta primers characterized the PCR. Clones were sequenced by immunoSEQ multiplex PCR, and TCRdb holds only the in-frame ones, with some missing. The table includes about 200,000 clones, 70% to 85% detected once. Details on this clone: Antigen: not known.

This sequence originates from a girl aged 2 to 9 in good health and CMV-seronegative. V is TRBV19 and J is TRBJ2-7; 10 bases are a match to TRBD2. What was sequenced was PBMCs. The CDR3 region is CASSMLSSGRFYEQYF. CDR3 bases: TGTGCCAGTAGTATGCTTTCTAGCGGGAGATTCTACGAGCAGTACTTC.